The present T cell receptor (beta chain) was sequenced within a study of cytomegalovirus exposure and HLA in healthy donors. PCR employed 60 Vbeta and 13 Jbeta primers. The protocol was immunoSEQ multiplex PCR, while the TCRdb copy is restricted to in-frame clones and leaves out a portion. The sample holds around 50,000 clones, around three quarters seen once. This CDR3 contains 14 residues. V was shortened by 5 bases and J by 3 bases, with 11 bases between the two germline ends. The germline V gene encodes CDR1 MDHEN and CDR2 SYDVKM. Details on this clone: The target antigen is unknown.

Whole-study findings and limits: Among TCR beta chains, those listed as cytomegalovirus-associated numbered roughly 150.

This receptor was identified in a woman in her forties or fifties in good health and CMV-seropositive. The chain combines TRBV28 with TRBJ2-1; perhaps TRBD1 as D (6 bases). Sequenced sample: PBMCs. CDR3 sequence reads: CASSPGQIYNEQFF. Here the CDR3 DNA reads TGTGCCAGCAGTCCGGGACAAATCTACAATGAGCAGTTCTTC.